This note documents a single T cell receptor beta chain sequence. Its antigen is not identified. The data belong to a study of cytomegalovirus exposure and HLA in healthy donors. The method was immunoSEQ multiplex PCR; TCRdb's version includes in-frame clones alone and lacks a portion of them. This sample has approximately 58,000 clones, with around 90% found just once. A 120-subject validation cohort, separate from the roughly 680-subject first cohort, supplied the donors. Study-wide results and caveats: In vitro experiments confirmed that a few CMV-associated chains were specific for CMV antigens. Both high specificity and high sensitivity reportedly marked the classifier's diagnosis of cytomegalovirus status.

J lost 5 bases, V lost 2 bases, and 11 bases had no gene match. The CDR3 has 18 amino acids. Germline V gene sequence: CDR1 MNHNS, CDR2 SASEGT. The chain employs TRBV6-1 and TRBJ2-7; TRBD2 aligns across 14 bases. This TCR came from a woman aged 25 to 39 in good health and CMV-seronegative. Source material: PBMCs. The CDR3 coding sequence is TGTGCCAGCAGTGAACAAGGGGGACTAGCGGGGGCGATCCACGAGCAGTACTTC. It yields the protein CASSEQGGLAGAIHEQYF.